These T cell receptor beta chains were read from a single sample in a study of blood T cell repertoires in COVID-19. Measured with immunoSEQ multiplex PCR; TCRdb has only the in-frame clones, and not every one. This table has around 250,000 clones, 70% to 90% appearing once. What was sequenced was peripheral blood. These receptors came from a woman in her 30s with active or convalescent COVID-19. CDR3s include the opening cysteine and the closing phenylalanine or tryptophan. D genes are given only for firm matches. Only part of the rows carry a size: once, few, many, or a class if the clone is expanded.

v_gene: TRBV19; abundance: -; d_gene: -; j_gene: TRBJ1-3; CDR3aa: CASSTFPDSSSGNTIYF; CDR3nt: TGTGCCAGTAGTACGTTTCCCGACAGTAGCTCTGGAAACACCATATATTTT
v_gene: TRBV7-8; abundance: -; d_gene: -; j_gene: TRBJ1-2; CDR3aa: CASSRDGTNYGYTF; CDR3nt: TGTGCCAGCAGCCGAGACGGGACAAACTATGGCTACACCTTC
v_gene: TRBV2; abundance: once; d_gene: -; j_gene: TRBJ2-2; CDR3aa: CASSDHQGSTGELFF; CDR3nt: TGTGCCAGCAGCGACCATCAGGGGAGCACCGGGGAGCTGTTTTTT
v_gene: TRBV4-2; abundance: -; d_gene: -; j_gene: TRBJ2-2; CDR3aa: CASSQDRGTGELFF; CDR3nt: TGTGCCAGCAGCCAAGATCGAGGGACCGGGGAGCTGTTTTTT
v_gene: TRBV6-2/TRBV6-3; abundance: -; d_gene: -; j_gene: TRBJ1-2; CDR3aa: CASSRGTDTGGYTF; CDR3nt: TGTGCCAGCAGCCGCGGGACGGACACGGGGGGCTACACCTTC
v_gene: TRBV5-1; abundance: -; d_gene: TRBD1; j_gene: TRBJ1-6; CDR3aa: CASSNQGDSPLHF; CDR3nt: TGCGCCAGCAGCAACCAGGGGGATTCACCCCTCCACTTT
v_gene: TRBV5-1; abundance: -; d_gene: -; j_gene: TRBJ1-1; CDR3aa: CASSLTGPNTEAFF; CDR3nt: TGCGCCAGCAGCTTGACAGGGCCGAACACTGAAGCTTTCTTT
v_gene: TRBV19; abundance: -; d_gene: -; j_gene: TRBJ1-5; CDR3aa: CASSWAQRLNQPQHF; CDR3nt: TGTGCCAGTAGTTGGGCCCAACGCCTTAATCAGCCCCAGCATTTT
v_gene: TRBV6-6; abundance: -; d_gene: TRBD2; j_gene: TRBJ2-1; CDR3aa: CASSQGTSRANEQFF; CDR3nt: TGTGCCAGCAGTCAAGGGACTAGCAGGGCCAATGAGCAGTTCTTC
v_gene: TRBV5-5; abundance: -; d_gene: TRBD1; j_gene: TRBJ2-3; CDR3aa: CARVMGQNTDTQYF; CDR3nt: TGTGCCAGAGTTATGGGACAGAACACAGATACGCAGTATTTT
v_gene: TRBV12-3/TRBV12-4; abundance: -; d_gene: -; j_gene: TRBJ1-2; CDR3aa: CASSTSGSPPNTF; CDR3nt: TGTGCCAGCAGTACCTCCGGGTCTCCACCCAACACCTTC
v_gene: TRBV7-2; abundance: -; d_gene: -; j_gene: TRBJ1-2; CDR3aa: CASSITGYGYTF; CDR3nt: TGTGCCAGCAGCATCACAGGCTATGGCTACACCTTC
v_gene: TRBV18; abundance: -; d_gene: -; j_gene: TRBJ2-3; CDR3aa: CASSRRGQGTDTQYF; CDR3nt: TGTGCCAGCTCACGGCGGGGGCAAGGCACAGATACGCAGTATTTT
v_gene: TRBV19; abundance: -; d_gene: -; j_gene: TRBJ1-2; CDR3aa: CASSPRGRNGYTF; CDR3nt: TGTGCCAGTAGTCCCCGCGGCAGAAATGGCTACACCTTC
v_gene: TRBV19; abundance: -; d_gene: TRBD1; j_gene: TRBJ1-5; CDR3aa: CASSTRLTGEQPQHF; CDR3nt: TGTGCCAGTAGTACAAGGTTAACAGGGGAACAGCCCCAGCATTTT
v_gene: TRBV7-2; abundance: -; d_gene: -; j_gene: TRBJ1-6; CDR3aa: CASSLVGQGQGSPLHF; CDR3nt: TGTGCCAGCAGCTTAGTCGGCCAGGGTCAGGGTTCACCCCTCCACTTT
v_gene: TRBV6-2/TRBV6-3; abundance: -; d_gene: -; j_gene: TRBJ2-7; CDR3aa: CASSYNRVSYEQYF; CDR3nt: TGTGCCAGCAGTTATAACAGGGTGTCCTACGAGCAGTACTTC
v_gene: TRBV7-2; abundance: -; d_gene: -; j_gene: TRBJ2-5; CDR3aa: CASSFTPADTETQYF; CDR3nt: TGTGCCAGCAGCTTCACCCCCGCGGACACTGAGACCCAGTACTTC
v_gene: TRBV27; abundance: -; d_gene: -; j_gene: TRBJ1-6; CDR3aa: CASAPTASSYNSPLHF; CDR3nt: TGTGCCAGCGCCCCGACAGCGAGCTCCTATAATTCACCCCTCCACTTT
v_gene: TRBV27; abundance: -; d_gene: -; j_gene: TRBJ2-3; CDR3aa: CASSLISGRTDTQYF; CDR3nt: TGTGCCAGCAGTTTAATAAGCGGGCGGACAGATACGCAGTATTTT
v_gene: TRBV21-1; abundance: -; d_gene: -; j_gene: TRBJ1-2; CDR3aa: CASSKDGETGTNYGYTF; CDR3nt: TGTGCCAGCAGCAAAGATGGGGAGACAGGGACTAACTATGGCTACACCTTC
v_gene: TRBV5-1; abundance: -; d_gene: TRBD1; j_gene: TRBJ1-1; CDR3aa: CASSLTGDTEAFF; CDR3nt: TGCGCCAGCAGCCTGACAGGGGACACTGAAGCTTTCTTT
v_gene: TRBV30; abundance: -; d_gene: TRBD1; j_gene: TRBJ1-2; CDR3aa: CAWIGTGYGYTF; CDR3nt: TGTGCCTGGATAGGGACAGGGTATGGCTACACCTTC
v_gene: TRBV6-5; abundance: -; d_gene: TRBD2; j_gene: TRBJ2-3; CDR3aa: CASRAYVAGLWAQYF; CDR3nt: TGTGCCAGCAGGGCTTACGTAGCGGGGCTCTGGGCGCAGTATTTT
v_gene: TRBV7-9; abundance: -; d_gene: -; j_gene: TRBJ1-2; CDR3aa: CASSRIPPDRSGYTF; CDR3nt: TGTGCCAGCAGCAGAATCCCGCCGGACAGATCTGGCTACACCTTC
v_gene: TRBV5-1; abundance: -; d_gene: TRBD1; j_gene: TRBJ2-7; CDR3aa: CASSPSGTGPHEQYF; CDR3nt: TGCGCCAGCAGCCCATCCGGGACAGGGCCGCACGAGCAGTACTTC
v_gene: TRBV28; abundance: -; d_gene: TRBD1; j_gene: TRBJ1-1; CDR3aa: CASSFDRGRAFF; CDR3nt: TGTGCCAGCAGTTTCGACAGGGGGCGAGCTTTCTTT
v_gene: TRBV5-1; abundance: -; d_gene: TRBD1; j_gene: TRBJ1-1; CDR3aa: CASSLQGADTEAFF; CDR3nt: TGCGCCAGCAGCTTACAGGGGGCGGACACTGAAGCTTTCTTT
v_gene: TRBV28; abundance: -; d_gene: -; j_gene: TRBJ2-1; CDR3aa: CASSWDSGRGNNEQFF; CDR3nt: TGTGCCAGCAGTTGGGATAGTGGGAGGGGGAACAATGAGCAGTTCTTC
v_gene: TRBV7-2; abundance: -; d_gene: TRBD2; j_gene: TRBJ2-5; CDR3aa: CASSFGTSGGTQYF; CDR3nt: TGTGCCAGCAGCTTCGGGACTAGCGGCGGGACCCAGTACTTC
v_gene: TRBV7-2; abundance: -; d_gene: -; j_gene: TRBJ2-7; CDR3aa: CASSLGRGGAYEQYF; CDR3nt: TGTGCCAGCAGCTTAGGTCGAGGGGGGGCGTACGAGCAGTACTTC
v_gene: TRBV28; abundance: -; d_gene: TRBD1; j_gene: TRBJ1-2; CDR3aa: CASSFGTGSYGYTF; CDR3nt: TGTGCCAGCAGTTTTGGGACAGGGAGCTATGGCTACACCTTC
v_gene: TRBV19; abundance: -; d_gene: -; j_gene: TRBJ1-1; CDR3aa: CASSMQGRGRRDMNTEAFF; CDR3nt: TGTGCCAGTAGTATGCAAGGGAGGGGTCGGCGGGATATGAACACTGAAGCTTTCTTT
v_gene: TRBV24-1; abundance: -; d_gene: -; j_gene: TRBJ1-5; CDR3aa: CATSENGPRGNQPQHF; CDR3nt: TGTGCCACCAGTGAAAATGGGCCGAGGGGCAATCAGCCCCAGCATTTT
v_gene: TRBV27; abundance: -; d_gene: -; j_gene: TRBJ2-2; CDR3aa: CASSFWGRDTGELFF; CDR3nt: TGTGCCAGCAGTTTTTGGGGGCGCGACACCGGGGAGCTGTTTTTT
v_gene: TRBV3-1/TRBV3-2; abundance: -; d_gene: TRBD1; j_gene: TRBJ1-2; CDR3aa: CASSRTGAENYGYTF; CDR3nt: TGTGCCAGCAGCCGGACAGGGGCCGAAAACTATGGCTACACCTTC
v_gene: TRBV27; abundance: -; d_gene: TRBD1; j_gene: TRBJ2-7; CDR3aa: CASSLRDRSYEQYF; CDR3nt: TGTGCCAGCAGTTTAAGGGACAGGTCCTACGAGCAGTACTTC
v_gene: TRBV27; abundance: few; d_gene: TRBD1; j_gene: TRBJ1-2; CDR3aa: CASSHRDRGGYTF; CDR3nt: TGTGCCAGCAGCCACCGGGACAGGGGTGGCTACACCTTC
v_gene: TRBV4-3; abundance: few; d_gene: -; j_gene: TRBJ2-1; CDR3aa: CASSQDARGPSSSYNEQFF; CDR3nt: TGCGCCAGCAGCCAAGACGCCCGGGGTCCTAGTAGCTCCTACAATGAGCAGTTCTTC
v_gene: TRBV4-2; abundance: -; d_gene: TRBD1; j_gene: TRBJ1-1; CDR3aa: CASSQSGQGATEAFF; CDR3nt: TGTGCCAGCAGCCAATCAGGACAGGGGGCAACTGAAGCTTTCTTT
v_gene: TRBV19; abundance: -; d_gene: TRBD1; j_gene: TRBJ1-4; CDR3aa: CASNRDRGNEKLFF; CDR3nt: TGTGCCAGTAATCGTGACAGGGGGAATGAAAAACTGTTTTTT
v_gene: TRBV5-1; abundance: -; d_gene: TRBD1; j_gene: TRBJ2-5; CDR3aa: CASRRLGQGQETQYF; CDR3nt: TGCGCCAGCAGACGACTCGGACAGGGGCAAGAGACCCAGTACTTC
v_gene: TRBV19; abundance: -; d_gene: TRBD1; j_gene: TRBJ2-1; CDR3aa: CASSATGGSYNEQFF; CDR3nt: TGTGCCAGTAGCGCTACAGGGGGCTCCTACAATGAGCAGTTCTTC
v_gene: TRBV7-9; abundance: -; d_gene: -; j_gene: TRBJ1-2; CDR3aa: CASRPRGAGANYGYTF; CDR3nt: TGTGCCAGCAGACCACGGGGGGCAGGAGCTAACTATGGCTACACCTTC
v_gene: TRBV30; abundance: -; d_gene: -; j_gene: TRBJ1-1; CDR3aa: CAWSVPPGKAAFF; CDR3nt: TGTGCCTGGAGTGTACCCCCGGGTAAGGCGGCTTTCTTT
v_gene: TRBV4-1; abundance: -; d_gene: TRBD1; j_gene: TRBJ1-2; CDR3aa: CASSRLRGTGSGYTF; CDR3nt: TGCGCCAGCAGCCGGCTGAGGGGGACAGGGAGCGGCTACACCTTC
v_gene: TRBV7-9; abundance: few; d_gene: TRBD1; j_gene: TRBJ1-2; CDR3aa: CASSSTGDGYTF; CDR3nt: TGTGCCAGCAGCTCGACAGGGGATGGCTACACCTTC
v_gene: TRBV27; abundance: -; d_gene: TRBD1; j_gene: TRBJ2-1; CDR3aa: CASSSPGQGGNEQFF; CDR3nt: TGTGCCAGCAGTTCGCCGGGACAGGGAGGCAATGAGCAGTTCTTC
v_gene: TRBV4-1; abundance: -; d_gene: -; j_gene: TRBJ1-2; CDR3aa: CASSQLGGFDGYTF; CDR3nt: TGCGCCAGCAGCCAATTAGGAGGGTTCGATGGCTACACCTTC
v_gene: TRBV13; abundance: -; d_gene: TRBD1; j_gene: TRBJ1-3; CDR3aa: CASSARTGIDTIYF; CDR3nt: TGTGCCAGCAGCGCCCGGACAGGGATTGACACCATATATTTT
v_gene: TRBV7-9; abundance: -; d_gene: -; j_gene: TRBJ2-3; CDR3aa: CASSLGRGLDTDTQYF; CDR3nt: TGTGCCAGCAGCTTAGGGAGGGGGCTTGACACAGATACGCAGTATTTT
v_gene: TRBV28; abundance: -; d_gene: -; j_gene: TRBJ1-1; CDR3aa: CASSLAGTEGAEAFF; CDR3nt: TGTGCCAGCAGTTTAGCCGGGACCGAGGGGGCTGAAGCTTTCTTT
v_gene: TRBV5-1; abundance: -; d_gene: TRBD2; j_gene: TRBJ2-3; CDR3aa: CASSLGGLAPDTQYF; CDR3nt: TGCGCCAGCAGCCTGGGGGGACTAGCTCCAGATACGCAGTATTTT
v_gene: TRBV15; abundance: -; d_gene: TRBD1; j_gene: TRBJ2-7; CDR3aa: CATSRGQGAVYEQYF; CDR3nt: TGTGCCACCAGCAGAGGACAGGGGGCGGTCTACGAGCAGTACTTC
v_gene: TRBV4-1; abundance: -; d_gene: TRBD1; j_gene: TRBJ1-1; CDR3aa: CASRDSLHTEAFF; CDR3nt: TGCGCCAGTCGGGACAGCCTTCACACTGAAGCTTTCTTT
v_gene: TRBV5-5; abundance: -; d_gene: TRBD2; j_gene: TRBJ2-7; CDR3aa: CASSLKGLAGDSYEQYF; CDR3nt: TGTGCCAGCAGCTTGAAGGGACTAGCGGGGGACTCCTACGAGCAGTACTTC
v_gene: TRBV9; abundance: -; d_gene: -; j_gene: TRBJ1-1; CDR3aa: CASSPGGPNTEAFF; CDR3nt: TGTGCCAGCAGCCCCGGGGGGCCGAACACTGAAGCTTTCTTT